A single sample gave rise to the 17 T cell receptor beta chains below, sequenced in a study of CD8+ T cells in alopecia areata. The treatment here: oral pan-JAK inhibitor, 5-10 mg twice daily. Extraction of RNA preceded its reverse transcription into cDNA, which served as the sequencing template. The assay was immunoSEQ multiplex PCR, and TCRdb's table has in-frame clones only and misses some. The sample carries around 97,000 clones, 80% to 90% recorded once. Sequencing was performed on CD8+ T cells sorted from blood, taken at approximately week 31, from a patient treated with tofacitinib. The receptors originated from a human donor with alopecia areata.

In its sample, this clone was seen a few times. V and J are TRBV7-9 and TRBJ2-1; possibly TRBD2 for D (5 bases). The V gene lost 9 bases and the J gene lost 9 bases, with 9 bases spanning the gap. Germline-derived CDR1 and CDR2 are SEHNR and FQNEAQ (reference sequence). CDR3 length equals 10 residues. CDR3 in amino acids: CASLAGEQFF. The CDR3 DNA reads as TGTGCCAGTCTAGCTGGTGAGCAGTTCTTC.

The chain recombines TRBV4-1 with TRBJ2-1; D gene ambiguous. CDR1 and CDR2 (germline): MGHRA, YSYEKL. With 1 base removed from V and 0 bases from J, the gap between germline ends came to 10 bases. The CDR3 is 16 residues long. CDR3 loop: CASSQVPASSYNEQFF. CDR3 sequence (DNA): TGCGCCAGCAGCCAAGTTCCAGCGAGCTCCTACAATGAGCAGTTCTTC.

J is TRBJ2-7 and V is TRBV27; D remains unclear. Germline V lookup: CDR1 MNHEY, CDR2 SMNVEV (reference sequence). The CDR3 is 14 residues long. The V end lost 6 bases, the J end lost 5 bases, and 17 bases lay between the germline ends. CDR3 amino acids: CASSPGPQAHEQYF. In nucleotides, the CDR3 is TGTGCCAGCAGCCCCGGGCCCCAGGCCCACGAGCAGTACTTC.

This clone was seen once. V gene TRBV19 combines with J gene TRBJ2-1; possible D gene TRBD2, 6 bases. V was trimmed by 5 bases and J by 8 bases, leaving 22 bases between them. Germline V lookup: CDR1 LNHDA, CDR2 SQIVND (reference sequence). CDR3 length equals 16 residues. CDR3 in amino acids: CASSSRLEGPLHEQFF. The CDR3 region has the DNA TGTGCCAGTAGTTCGCGCCTGGAGGGCCCCCTTCATGAGCAGTTCTTC. The full variable domain, its missing parts supplied by reference TRBV19 and TRBJ2-1, is DGGITQSPKYLFRKEGQNVTLSCEQNLNHDAMYWYRQDPGQGLRLIYYSQIVNDFQKGDIAEGYSVSREKKESFPLTVTSAQKNPTAFYLCASSSRLEGPLHEQFFGPGTRLTVL.

This CDR3 reads CASSVSRANTEAFF. The CDR3 DNA reads TGTGCCAGCAGCGTATCCAGGGCTAACACTGAAGCTTTCTTT. This chain uses TRBV9 with TRBJ1-1; D might be TRBD1 (5 bases). CDR1 is SGDLS, CDR2 YYNGEE, per germline. With 1 base removed from V and 2 bases from J, the gap between germline ends came to 9 bases. CDR3 length: 14 amino acids.

The V gene is TRBV6-1, the J gene TRBJ2-7, with D unclear. There are 12 residues in the CDR3. Germline V gene data show CDR1 as MNHNS and CDR2 as SASEGT. The V end lost 8 bases, the J end lost 3 bases, and 11 bases lay between the germline ends. CDR3 residues: CASLNRGYEQYF. The CDR3 DNA reads TGTGCCAGCCTCAACCGAGGCTACGAGCAGTACTTC.

The chain couples TRBV29-1 to TRBJ2-7, with TRBD1 identical over 8 bases. The V gene's germline CDR1 is SQVTM and CDR2 ANQGSEA. The ends lost 0 bases at V and 2 bases at J; junction bases unmatched: 3. This CDR3 spans 14 amino acids. In nucleotides, the CDR3 is TGCAGCGTTGAAGACCAGGGGGCCGCCTACGAGCAGTACTTC. Protein: CSVEDQGAAYEQYF.

A few counts support this clone. The V and J genes are TRBV7-6 and TRBJ2-7; tentatively, D is TRBD2 (7 bases). Germline CDR1 and CDR2: SGHVS and FNYEAQ. V lost 5 bases to trimming and J lost 5 bases, with 10 bases between them. The CDR3 covers 12 residues. The CDR3 DNA reads TGTGCCAGCAGCCCGGGGGGCAACGAGCAGTACTTC. Translation gives CASSPGGNEQYF.

The chain joins TRBV30 to TRBJ2-2; D call uncertain. CDR1 GTSNPN and CDR2 SVGIG come from the germline V gene (reference sequence). V shed 2 bases and J shed 9 bases, with 16 bases lying between them. The CDR3 is 14 residues long. The CDR3 sequence is CAWSLSGTVRELFF. DNA for the CDR3: TGTGCCTGGAGTTTGTCCGGAACCGTTAGGGAGCTGTTTTTT.

This clone occurred once. The V and J genes are TRBV30 and TRBJ1-5; D remains unclear. V lost 2 bases, J lost 4 bases, and 6 bases lay in between. The CDR3 is 12 residues long. Germline CDR1 is GTSNPN and CDR2 is SVGIG (reference sequence). The CDR3 DNA reads TGTGCCTGGAGTATTGATAATCAGCCCCAGCATTTT. Amino acid sequence: CAWSIDNQPQHF.

The chain is built from TRBV5-6 and TRBJ2-5; TRBD1 or TRBD2 may be the D gene (5 bases each). The J call may be faulty, since TRBJ2-7 better matches the DNA end. In germline, CDR1 is SGHDT, CDR2 YYEEEE. The CDR3 runs to 13 residues. CDR3 protein: CASSLRDGYEQYF. The CDR3 DNA sequence: TGTGCCAGCAGCCTCCGGGACGGATACGAGCAGTACTTC.

V usage is TRBV27 and J usage is TRBJ2-1; 12 bases fit TRBD2. Looked up from germline, CDR1 is MNHEY and CDR2 is SMNVEV (reference sequence). J lost 7 bases, V lost 1 base, and 5 bases had no gene match. The CDR3 has 16 amino acids. The CDR3 protein is CASSLYALAGGNEQFF. CDR3 DNA sequence: TGTGCCAGCAGTTTATACGCACTAGCGGGAGGAAATGAGCAGTTCTTC.

This sequence joins TRBV29-1 and TRBJ2-3, with D perhaps TRBD1 or TRBD2 (5 bases each). This CDR3 has 13 amino acids. The V gene's germline CDR1 is SQVTM and CDR2 ANQGSEA. Trimming cost V 5 bases and J 2 bases, with 11 bases left between them. This CDR3 is CSVLGTYTDTQYF. In DNA, the CDR3 is TGCAGCGTTCTCGGGACCTACACAGATACGCAGTATTTT.

The rearrangement uses TRBV5-1 and TRBJ2-7, with D maybe TRBD1 (5 bases). CDR1 is SGHRS, CDR2 YFSETQ, per germline. The CDR3 loop spans 11 amino acids. Trimming pared 0 bases from V and 7 bases from J, leaving 5 bases between. Written as DNA, the CDR3 is TGCGCCAGCAGCTTGGAGGGGGAGCAGTACTTC. It specifies CASSLEGEQYF.

The chain employs TRBV4-1 and TRBJ2-2; D is unresolved. The CDR3 spans 15 residues. Per the germline V gene, CDR1 is MGHRA and CDR2 is YSYEKL. The ends were cut back, 4 bases at V and 4 bases at J, with 13 bases in the middle. The CDR3 here is CASSLAAPGTGELFF. The CDR3 DNA reads as TGCGCCAGCAGCCTCGCAGCGCCGGGCACCGGGGAGCTGTTTTTT.

J is TRBJ2-7 and V is TRBV10-2; D possibly corresponds to TRBD2 (6 bases). Trimming shortened V by 6 bases and J by 4 bases, and 13 bases separated the two germline ends. This CDR3 has 13 amino acids. Germline V gives CDR1 WSHSY, CDR2 SAAADI. CDR3 amino acids: CASRRDFGYEQYF. The CDR3 DNA is TGCGCCAGCAGGAGGGACTTCGGTTACGAGCAGTACTTC.

This clone was recorded a few times. The V and J genes are TRBV29-1 and TRBJ2-1; D unresolved. Germline CDR1 and CDR2: SQVTM and ANQGSEA. Trimming shortened V by 3 bases and J by 7 bases, and 7 bases separated the two germline ends. The CDR3 runs to 11 residues. The CDR3 is CSVELGNEQFF. In nucleotides, the CDR3 is TGCAGCGTTGAGTTGGGGAATGAGCAGTTCTTC.